This record concerns one T cell receptor beta chain sequence. Positive CCR7 selection of CD45RO-negative cells yielded the naive CD8 cells, and terminally differentiated effector memory CD45RA+ cells were excluded. The sample belongs to a study of shared clonotypes between healthy human individuals. Germline lookup yields CDR1 SNHLY and CDR2 FYNNEI. The CDR3 has 17 residues. The V gene lost 2 bases and the J gene lost 4 bases, with 19 bases spanning the gap. Sequenced by immunoSEQ multiplex PCR; TCRdb stores in-frame clones only, minus some. This sample yields 1.5 million to 2.5 million clones, of which about 95% are seen a single time; more than 0.9% belongs to the top ten.

This TCR derives from a man between 18 and 35 years old in good health. The chain employs TRBV2 and TRBJ2-3; D is possibly TRBD2 (5 bases). The sequencing input was naive CD8+ T cells sorted from blood. CDR3 sequence reads: CASSERALANPSDTQYF. The DNA of the CDR3 is TGTGCCAGCAGTGAAAGGGCGCTAGCCAATCCCTCAGATACGCAGTATTTT. The entire variable domain, with the rest obtained from reference TRBV2 and TRBJ2-3, is as follows: EPEVTQTPSHQVTQMGQEVILRCVPISNHLYFYWYRQILGQKVEFLVSFYNNEISEKSEIFDDQFSVERPDGSNFTLKIRSTKLEDSAMYFCASSERALANPSDTQYFGPGTRLTVL.